This T cell receptor (beta chain) was sequenced during a study of cytomegalovirus exposure and HLA in healthy donors listed by TCRdb under 2017. As for the study more broadly: According to an earlier analysis of 550 to 700 of the donors, some 170 million T cells yielded over 90 million unique TCR beta sequences and about 300 Gb of sequence data. The number of donors typed differed by locus, with roughly 629-640 for A, B, C, DRB1 and DQB1, around 500 for DQA1, 600 to 610 for DPA1, and 472 for DPB1. To predict cytomegalovirus infection status, the study combined high-throughput TCR immunosequencing, statistical association of individual TCRs with disease status, and machine learning. In a later analysis, previously published TCR beta repertoires from roughly 710 donors were re-analyzed and high-resolution HLA genotyping was added so that TCR occurrence patterns could be studied. Both class I and class II loci were covered by HLA typing, at four-digit resolution. The study profiled the T cell repertoires of 500 to 800 subjects by immunosequencing and related them to cytomegalovirus serostatus. Alongside the repertoire data, information on donor age, sex, ethnicity and CMV serostatus was compiled. A later genetic analysis took genome-wide SNP genotypes for 398 of the 666 donors and used that subset as a discovery cohort. In addition to the first cohort of 666 subjects, a separate validation cohort of approximately 120 different subjects was used. Roughly 300 gigabases of sequencing data and around 80 million unique TCR sequences made up an early release that covered fewer than 650 HLA-typed donors. Of the roughly 430 genotyped donors, approximately 82% fell in the genetic ancestry cluster associated with self-reported Caucasian donors. All discovery cohort repertoires had been generated on a single sequencing platform. Roughly 5 DR-DQ haplotypes were handled as single units for association and clustering, since linkage in the cohort was strong. The later analysis used no new phenotypic data to find candidate immune exposures, relying instead on TCR beta sequences and their occurrence across donors. The aim of the study was to test whether cataloging public T cell receptors could identify signatures of past pathogen exposure. An earlier analysis of 587 of the donors used high-throughput TCR beta sequencing to judge whether each TCR beta V gene segment behaved as functional or pseudogenic. Across about 380 genotyped donors of the cohort, an average of about 220,000 unique TCR beta nucleotide sequences per donor were sequenced, and about a sixth of those sequences were non-productive.

From a lookup of the germline V gene (reference sequence), CDR1 and CDR2 are MNHEY and SMNVEV. The CDR3 contains 13 residues, cysteine and phenylalanine counted. Only the CDR3 portion is preserved as DNA: 39 bases, with reading frame beginning at the first base. V loses 3 bases of germline sequence and J loses 0 bases, and the interval between the two ends is 6 bases. This clone showed up just a few times. The antigen it binds to is not known. Per-base qualities were not stored, and no clone one base away is much larger. The same CDR3 also results from other DNA sequences found in this sample. The cohort was made up of approximately 700 healthy bone marrow donors. At the time of sampling, all cohort members were nominally healthy, though unrecorded immune exposures were likely present. The donor tested CMV seronegative, placing the donor among the 350 or so seronegative members of the cohort. Every donor gave a peripheral blood sample, and the peripheral blood mononuclear cells from that sample were used for TCR beta sequencing. Genomic DNA extraction from the blood cell samples was performed with the Qiagen DNeasy Blood Extraction Kit.

Points the paper makes about the study in general: Compared with equally common non-associated chains, HLA-associated TCR beta chains in a later analysis were more clonally expanded and had lower generation probabilities. The classifier was reported to diagnose cytomegalovirus status with high specificity and sensitivity in both the original and validation cohorts. In the study, 164 TCR beta chains were listed as associated with cytomegalovirus. An association between a missense DCLRE1C variant and V-gene and J-gene trimming of TCR beta chains was found in a later genetic analysis and replicated in an independent cohort. Assigning TCR associations to individual alleles was difficult when HLA alleles, especially DR and DQ, strongly co-occurred. A later genetic analysis reported fewer N-insertions in productive TCRs among donors in an Asian-associated ancestry cluster than the roughly 700-donor mean. Because counts were too low, approximately 18 rarely observed V segments, including chromosome 9 orphons, were excluded from the earlier analysis of a few hundred of the donors. A few of the identified cytomegalovirus-associated TCR beta chains were confirmed in vitro to be specific for cytomegalovirus antigens. A later analysis found that TCR association rates varied across HLA loci, with DRB1 alleles showing the most associated TCRs and HLA-C alleles the fewest. Linkage disequilibrium might explain the correlated functional status among segregating V segments, but an unknown experimental factor could not be excluded. Some IMGT-functional V segments, including TRBV6-2 and TRBV6-3, could not be distinguished by the 87-base-pair reads and were therefore excluded. An earlier analysis of approximately 530 of the donors showed that most TCR beta V segments appeared in productive rearrangements either about 87% or about 30% of the time, which broadly matched IMGT annotations. In this cohort, only TCR beta chains were sequenced, and detectable features were limited by the absence of alpha or paired-chain data. Because HLA typing was missing for some donors at each locus, association tests included only the typed subset. According to a later analysis, most CMV-associated TCR beta chains appeared to be HLA-restricted, and the HLA associations seemed to be driven largely by CMV exposure. A cluster of highly shared sequence variants was judged likely to be a technical artifact of the sequencing pipeline. Sequencing depth was assumed to be roughly uniform across donors in the presence/absence analyses, though that assumption may not hold. In a later analysis, several top co-occurrence clusters were reported to appear linked to parvovirus B19, influenza, CMV and Epstein-Barr virus. While some public TCRs were present in many individuals, most TCR sequences turned up only very rarely across donors. Specific HLA alleles were associated with over 15,000 TCR beta sequences at a false discovery rate of 0.05 in a later analysis. A further reported finding was that TCR beta sequences accurately predicted the HLA-A and HLA-B alleles for most subjects in the first cohort. Immune exposure information for the cohort was limited to CMV serostatus. It was suggested by the authors that the approach could potentially be generalized to other disease states and immunological phenotypes.

The library relied on the immunoSEQ multiplex PCR assay. The multiplex PCR relied on a mix of 60 forward primers for TCR Vbeta segments and 13 reverse primers for TCR Jbeta segments. The CDR3 region of rearranged TCR beta genes was amplified from genomic DNA by a multiplex PCR assay. The Illumina HiSeq System was used to sequence the amplified TCR beta libraries as 87-base-pair reads. The authors processed their data as follows. In a later analysis, 77 million or so unique TCR beta chains were counted across the approximately 640 repertoires, and approximately 9.9 million of these chains were shared by at least two donors. Raw reads were error-corrected and collapsed into unique sequences by a nearest-neighbor algorithm in which closely related sequences were merged to remove PCR and sequencing errors. CDR3 sequences were aligned to IMGT reference sequences to assign V, D and J gene segments. For a sequence to be retained, at least a six-nucleotide match to both a V gene segment and a J gene segment was required. A rearrangement counted as productive if the CDR3 had no stop codons and remained in frame with V and J, and every other rearrangement counted as non-productive. CDR3 was defined by IMGT convention, running from the second conserved V-encoded cysteine to the conserved J-encoded phenylalanine. In an earlier analysis of approximately 590 of the donors, sequences lacking an unambiguous match to a single V gene segment were excluded. In an earlier analysis of 587 of the donors, a V segment was called functional when productive rearrangements were above 56.7%, and segregating when the standard deviation between donors exceeded 5%. A statistical classification framework was developed to diagnose cytomegalovirus status using the catalog of TCR beta chain sequences. V and J gene assignment, in a later analysis, came from comparing TCR nucleotide sequences with IMGT/GENE-DB human TR gene sequences. A later analysis assigned CDR3 sequences and most-parsimonious VDJ recombination scenarios with the TCRdist pipeline. In a later analysis, every TCR beta chain was defined by the combination of its CDR3 amino acid sequence and its V-gene family, and reads without a unique V-gene family were dropped. As a way to deal with suspected cross-contamination and a sequencing artifact, a later analysis dropped 500 to 700 nucleotide sequences that were highly shared and had low generation probability. In a later analysis, a clonal expansion index was calculated for each public chain from normalized within-repertoire ranks of inferred template counts. A later analysis computed generation probabilities with a VDJ recombination model fitted to out-of-frame rearrangements, and checked the results against IGoR. Hypergeometric tests were used in a later analysis to score TCR-TCR, TCR-HLA and TCR-CMV co-occurrence, with a repertoire-size bias correction applied to the TCR pairs. False discovery rates were estimated in a later analysis by permuting HLA or CMV assignments 20 times. In a later analysis, co-occurring TCRs were grouped using DBSCAN, with TCRdist sequence similarity added in when clustering inside HLA-allele-positive subsets. Repertoires with fewer than 30,000 or more than 120,000 public chains, plus five repertoires with anomalous nucleotide sharing, were excluded from co-occurrence clustering. TCRdb retrieved this table from immuneACCESS and kept in-frame rearrangements only. Not all clones are present; in checked studies, unresolved V genes account for under half, and no reason is known for the remainder. The DNA gave D and trimming, while V, J and clone size come from that table. The sample contains 99,000 or so clones, 70% to 75% of them found a single time. The top ten constitute 1% to 1.5% of the sample.

The clonotype was recovered from a man aged 40-50 years in good health and CMV-seronegative. The chain joins TRBV27 to TRBJ2-7; TRBD1 might be the D gene, on 6 matching bases. Material for sequencing was PBMCs. The bases are TGTGCCAGCAGTTTGACAGGCTCCTACGAGCAGTACTTC. The translation is CASSLTGSYEQYF.